The next 21 T cell receptor beta chains were all read from a single sample in a study of blood T cell repertoires in COVID-19 (dated by TCRdb to the early 2020s). The library was generated by the immunoSEQ multiplex PCR assay. This immuneACCESS table, as held by TCRdb, lists in-frame sequences with V and J called but not all clones. Of the missing ones, under half trace to an unresolved V gene in checked studies; the others have no known cause. The sample table contains some 160,000 clones; only one count was recorded for roughly 80% of them. The ten largest clonotypes hold approximately 11% of the sample. Sequencing was performed on peripheral blood. The receptors shown here come from a man aged 70 or older with active or convalescent COVID-19.

The chain is built from TRBV2 and TRBJ2-1; D ambiguous. CDR1 SNHLY and CDR2 FYNNEI come from the germline V gene. The CDR3 spans 13 residues. V lost 6 bases, J lost 3 bases, and 9 bases lay in between. The CDR3 here is CASRTADYNEQFF. The CDR3 bases are TGTGCCAGCAGAACTGCTGACTACAATGAGCAGTTCTTC.

This clone was detected a few times. The rearrangement links TRBV18 to TRBJ2-7; TRBD2 might be the D (6 bases). CDR3 length: 14 residues. CDR1 and CDR2 from the germline V gene are KGHSH and LQKENI. V lost 2 bases and J lost 2, with 10 bases in between. In DNA form, the CDR3 reads TGTGCCAGCTCACCAAGGGCGGGAACCTACGAGCAGTACTTC. Protein: CASSPRAGTYEQYF.

The chain joins TRBV3-1 (or the pseudogene TRBV3-2) to TRBJ1-5; D ambiguous. Trimming cost V 1 base and J 7 bases, with 8 bases left between them. The CDR3 contains 13 residues. Germline V gene sequence: CDR1 LGHDT, CDR2 YNNKEL (reference sequence). In DNA, the CDR3 is TGTGCCAGCAGCCAAGGTCTGGGCCAGCCCCAGCATTTT. Translated: CASSQGLGQPQHF.

The V and J genes are TRBV7-8 and TRBJ1-5, with 7 bases fitting TRBD1. V shed 4 bases and J 4 bases; nucleotides not matched to a gene: 4. This CDR3 has 14 amino acids. Germline V lookup: CDR1 SGHVS, CDR2 FQNEAQ. DNA of the CDR3: TGTGCCAGCAGCTCTAACAGGGGTAATCAGCCCCAGCATTTT. Residues: CASSSNRGNQPQHF.

J is TRBJ1-3 and V is TRBV18; weak D call: TRBD1 (5 bases). V lost 3 bases to trimming and J lost 0 bases, with 9 bases between them. The CDR3 consists of 15 residues. Germline values: CDR1 KGHSH, CDR2 LQKENI. The CDR3 here is CASSPRQFSGNTIYF. The CDR3, as DNA: TGTGCCAGCTCACCGAGACAGTTCTCTGGAAACACCATATATTTT.

This clone has only a few counts. This sequence joins TRBV20-1 and TRBJ2-7; D possibly corresponds to TRBD2 (6 bases). The CDR3 has 14 amino acids. Germline V gene sequence: CDR1 DFQATT, CDR2 SNEGSKA (reference sequence). Trimming shortened V by 3 bases and J by 0 bases, and 12 bases separated the two germline ends. The CDR3 DNA follows: TGCAGTGCTAGTGCGGGGTCGAGCTCCTACGAGCAGTACTTC. Its translation: CSASAGSSSYEQYF.

This sequence joins TRBV29-1 and TRBJ2-3; 7 bases fit TRBD1. Germline CDR1 is SQVTM and CDR2 is ANQGSEA. V shed 3 bases, J shed 5 bases, and the junction held 11 bases outside the gene matches. This CDR3 spans 15 amino acids. The DNA of the CDR3 is TGCAGCGTTGAGCGGTCGAGACAGGGAAGAGATACGCAGTATTTT. Translation gives CSVERSRQGRDTQYF.

The DNA for the CDR3 is TGTGCCAGCAGTTCGCCTCTCACAGGGGGTGGCTACACCTTC. Encoded protein: CASSSPLTGGGYTF. V usage is TRBV27 and J usage is TRBJ1-2; 8 nucleotides line up with TRBD1. V shed 4 bases, J shed 7 bases, and the junction held 8 bases outside the gene matches. The CDR3 loop spans 14 amino acids. Germline assignment: CDR1 MNHEY and CDR2 SMNVEV (reference sequence).

V usage is TRBV11-3 and J usage is TRBJ2-3; D gene ambiguous. This CDR3 spans 13 amino acids. Germline CDR1 and CDR2: SGHNT and YENEEA. Trimming cost V 5 bases and J 5 bases, with 11 bases left between them. CDR3 loop: CASSPGGVDTQYF. CDR3 in DNA: TGTGCCAGCAGCCCCGGCGGTGTAGATACGCAGTATTTT.

V is TRBV9 and J is TRBJ1-1; 11 nucleotides match TRBD1. Germline loops: CDR1 SGDLS, CDR2 YYNGEE. Trimming removed 4 bases from V and 6 bases from J; junction bases left unmatched: 14. CDR3 length: 17 amino acids. The CDR3 bases are TGTGCCAGCAGCCCTTTCTGGACAGGGGGCGTGAAGGCTGAAGCTTTCTTT. This encodes CASSPFWTGGVKAEAFF.

The CDR3 is CATSAGTAAGNTIYF. In DNA, the CDR3 is TGTGCCACCAGTGCTGGGACAGCGGCCGGAAACACCATATATTTT. The chain couples TRBV24-1 to TRBJ1-3; TRBD1 matches 7 bases. The CDR3 runs to 15 residues. Germline CDR1 reads KGHDR; CDR2 reads SFDVKD. The junction had 7 bases not matched to a gene; V was cut back by 5 bases and J by 4 bases.

V usage is TRBV7-2 and J usage is TRBJ2-7; D is ambiguous. The CDR3 contains 14 residues. CDR1 SGHTA and CDR2 FQGNSA come from the germline V gene. Trimming pared 1 base from V and 6 bases from J, leaving 13 bases between. The CDR3 spells CASSLGGPMSEQYF. CDR3 DNA: TGTGCCAGCAGCTTAGGCGGTCCAATGAGCGAGCAGTACTTC.

The rearrangement joins TRBV12-3 or TRBV12-4 to TRBJ1-2; D is unresolved. The ends were cut back, 2 bases at V and 4 bases at J, with 8 bases in the middle. The CDR3 loop spans 13 amino acids. CDR3 bases: TGTGCCAGCAGTTTAACGGGGAGCTATGGCTACACCTTC. This sequence encodes CASSLTGSYGYTF.

The V gene is TRBV9, the J gene TRBJ2-1; D may be TRBD1 (5 bases). V lost 0 bases and J lost 1, with 14 bases in between. From germline, CDR1 is SGDLS and CDR2 YYNGEE. The CDR3 contains 17 residues. The CDR3 DNA follows: TGTGCCAGCAGCGTAGCAGCAGGGAAGACGTCCTACAATGAGCAGTTCTTC. This encodes CASSVAAGKTSYNEQFF.

The V call is TRBV18, the J call TRBJ2-7; TRBD1 is a possible D gene (5 bases). The germline gives CDR1 KGHSH, CDR2 LQKENI. V lost 4 bases and J lost 2, with 15 bases in between. The CDR3 runs 15 residues. The CDR3: CASSLALTEPYEQYF. DNA for the CDR3: TGTGCCAGCTCACTCGCCCTGACAGAACCCTACGAGCAGTACTTC.

The chain employs TRBV12-5 and TRBJ2-3; D gene ambiguous. The V end was cut by 6 bases, the J end by 0 bases, with 7 bases between. Germline-derived CDR1 and CDR2 are LGHNT and FRNRAP. There are 13 residues in the CDR3. This CDR3 is CASGSTSTDTQYF. In nucleotides, the CDR3 is TGTGCTAGTGGGTCCACTAGCACAGATACGCAGTATTTT. The full variable domain, in which reference TRBV12-5 and TRBJ2-3 provide the parts outside the CDR3, is DARVTQTPRHKVTEMGQEVTMRCQPILGHNTVFWYRQTMMQGLELLAYFRNRAPLDDSGMPKDRFSAEMPDATLATLKIQPSEPRDSAVYFCASGSTSTDTQYFGPGTRLTVL.

The chain employs TRBV19 and TRBJ2-2; maybe TRBD2 (6 bases). Between the trimmed V and J ends, which lost 8 bases and 2 bases, there was a span of 12 bases. CDR3 size: 14 residues. The germline V gene has CDR1 LNHDA and CDR2 SQIVND (reference sequence). DNA of the CDR3: TGTGCCAGTGGAGGGCAGGCCAACACCGGGGAGCTGTTTTTT. It is translated as CASGGQANTGELFF.

The rearrangement links TRBV28 to TRBJ1-4, with 11 bases lining up with TRBD1. The CDR3 extends over 15 amino acids. The J segment lost 8 bases and the V segment lost 5 bases, leaving 7 bases of the junction unmatched. The germline gives CDR1 MDHEN, CDR2 SYDVKM. Here the CDR3 DNA reads TGTGCCAGCAGTCCCTCCGGGACAGGGGGGGAAAAACTGTTTTTT. It codes for CASSPSGTGGEKLFF.

J is TRBJ1-4 and V is TRBV4-2; 9 bases are a match to TRBD1. V lost 4 bases and J lost 8; bases outside the gene matches: 5. This CDR3 is built from 14 residues. In germline, CDR1 is LGHNA, CDR2 YNFKEQ. CDR3 in amino acids: CASSPGTGFEKLFF. CDR3 DNA sequence: TGTGCCAGCAGCCCCGGGACAGGGTTCGAAAAACTGTTTTTT.

The table lists this clone with a count of one. The V call is TRBV2, the J call TRBJ1-4; TRBD1 is a possible D gene (5 bases). Germline V gene sequence: CDR1 SNHLY, CDR2 FYNNEI. The CDR3 contains 15 residues. Trimming left V 0 bases short and J 7 bases short, with 12 bases between. The CDR3, as DNA: TGTGCCAGCAGTGAAGCCAGGGCTACAGGTGAAAAACTGTTTTTT. This sequence encodes CASSEARATGEKLFF.

The V and J genes are TRBV6-2 or TRBV6-3 and TRBJ2-3; 9 bases line up with TRBD2. CDR1 is MNHEY and CDR2 is SVGEGT in the germline V gene. This CDR3 region has 20 residues. The J segment lost 4 bases and the V segment lost 2 bases, leaving 19 bases of the junction unmatched. CDR3 amino acids: CASSYPYPPEGSGRADTQYF. DNA of the CDR3: TGTGCCAGCAGTTACCCCTATCCCCCTGAGGGTAGCGGGAGAGCAGATACGCAGTATTTT.